Listed here are 17 T cell receptor beta chains from one sample, sequenced in a study of blood T cell repertoires in COVID-19. Here immunoSEQ multiplex PCR was the method, and the copy in TCRdb shows in-frame clones only, minus some. Among approximately 200,000 clones listed, about four fifths were seen once. The sequenced sample was peripheral blood. These receptors all come from a woman aged 80 or over with acute or convalescent COVID-19.

The chain is built from TRBV30 and TRBJ2-7; 8 bases map to TRBD2. In germline, CDR1 is GTSNPN, CDR2 SVGIG (reference sequence). V lost 5 bases, J lost 6 bases, and 18 bases stayed unmatched. CDR3 length: 16 residues. As DNA, the CDR3 is TGTGCCTGGGCCCCCTTAGGAGCGGGGGACCAGCGCGAGCAGTACTTC. This codes for CAWAPLGAGDQREQYF.

The chain carries TRBV11-2 and TRBJ1-3, with D possibly matching TRBD1 (5 bases). Trimming cost V 6 bases and J 0 bases, with 12 bases left between them. Germline CDR1 and CDR2: SGHAT and FQNNGV. The CDR3 has 15 amino acids. CDR3 nucleotides: TGTGCCAGCAGTAGACAGAGGAGCTCTGGAAACACCATATATTTT. Its protein product is CASSRQRSSGNTIYF.

The rearrangement uses TRBV5-8 and TRBJ2-2; D call uncertain. Germline CDR1 is SGHTS and CDR2 is YDEGEE. The V gene lost 0 bases and the J gene lost 4 bases, with 10 bases spanning the gap. The CDR3 length is 15 residues. CDR3 sequence reads: CASSLGQSFTGELFF. DNA of the CDR3: TGTGCCAGCAGCTTGGGACAAAGCTTCACCGGGGAGCTGTTTTTT.

This clone was observed once. The V and J genes are TRBV4-1 and TRBJ1-2; no clear D gene. CDR1 is MGHRA and CDR2 is YSYEKL in the germline V gene. This CDR3 contains 15 residues. The V and J ends lost 0 bases and 4 bases respectively, with 12 bases between them. The CDR3 nucleotides read TGCGCCAGCAGCCAAGATTGGCCTGAAACCTATGGCTACACCTTC. Translated, it gives CASSQDWPETYGYTF.

This clone was observed once. The chain links TRBV18 to TRBJ1-2, with TRBD1 as a possible D gene (5 bases). This CDR3 spans 13 amino acids. Germline-derived CDR1 and CDR2 are KGHSH and LQKENI. With 4 bases removed from V and 6 bases from J, the gap between germline ends came to 12 bases. The CDR3, as DNA: TGTGCCAGCTCACAATCCGGCAGGGATGGCTACACCTTC. Translated, it gives CASSQSGRDGYTF.

The V call is TRBV5-6, the J call TRBJ2-3; 8 bases are shared with TRBD1. The length of the CDR3 is 14 residues. With V trimmed by 4 bases and J by 4 bases, 5 bases remained unmatched. CDR1 is SGHDT, CDR2 YYEEEE, per germline. The CDR3 spells CASSRTGPSDTQYF. Here the CDR3 DNA reads TGTGCCAGCAGCCGGACAGGGCCTTCAGATACGCAGTATTTT.

The chain uses TRBV6-5 and TRBJ1-5; 8 nucleotides agree with TRBD1. Germline lookup yields CDR1 MNHEY and CDR2 SVGAGI. The trim removed 10 bases at V and 6 bases at J, leaving 5 bases unmatched. This CDR3 comprises 12 residues. The CDR3 reads CATGTGSQPQHF. For the CDR3, the DNA is TGTGCCACCGGGACAGGCTCTCAGCCCCAGCATTTT.

The chain combines TRBV7-9 with TRBJ2-2; D is ambiguous. With 5 bases removed from V and 1 base from J, the gap between germline ends came to 14 bases. The CDR3 runs to 16 residues. Germline V lookup: CDR1 SEHNR, CDR2 FQNEAQ (reference sequence). CDR3: CASSPRVSLNTGELFF. CDR3 DNA sequence: TGTGCCAGCAGCCCCCGTGTATCCTTGAACACCGGGGAGCTGTTTTTT.

The V and J genes are TRBV28 and TRBJ1-4, with 11 bases aligning to TRBD1. The length of the CDR3 is 16 residues. With 8 bases clipped from V and 5 bases from J, the junction kept 10 bases outside the gene matches. The V gene's germline CDR1 is MDHEN and CDR2 SYDVKM. CDR3 region: CASAGTGGRTNEKLFF. DNA of the CDR3: TGTGCCAGCGCCGGGACAGGGGGTAGGACGAATGAAAAACTGTTTTTT.

The chain is built from TRBV24-1 and TRBJ1-2; 8 positions match TRBD1. In germline, CDR1 is KGHDR, CDR2 SFDVKD. This CDR3 region has 17 residues. V trimming: 4 bases; J trimming: 8 bases; junction bases outside the gene matches: 17. This chain's CDR3 is CATSDTAPGGSNLGYTF. For the CDR3, the DNA is TGTGCCACCAGTGACACCGCCCCAGGGGGCTCGAATTTAGGCTACACCTTC.

This chain uses TRBV10-2 with TRBJ1-3; 8 bases line up with TRBD1. Germline V gene lookup returns CDR1 WSHSY and CDR2 SAAADI. This CDR3 contains 15 residues. J gave up 0 bases and V 7 bases, and 5 bases lay outside the gene matches. CDR3 nucleotide sequence: TGCGCCAGCACCCTGGGACAGGACTCTGGAAACACCATATATTTT. Amino acid sequence: CASTLGQDSGNTIYF.

This chain links TRBV24-1 with TRBJ1-2; D remains ambiguous. This CDR3 has 12 residues. Germline V gives CDR1 KGHDR, CDR2 SFDVKD. V was shortened by 0 bases and J by 9 bases, with 7 bases between the two germline ends. Written as DNA, the CDR3 is TGTGCCACCAGTGATTTGGCGCGGAGCTACACCTTC. This gives the protein CATSDLARSYTF.

Turning to this clone: Germline is not matched at one junction end, which may reflect a read error. J is TRBJ2-3 and V is TRBV6-2 or TRBV6-3, with 15 bases that match TRBD2. CDR1 is MNHEY, CDR2 SVGEGT, per germline. The CDR3 consists of 17 residues. CDR3 sequence reads: CASSSGTSGGSRDTQYF. The DNA of the CDR3 is TGTGCCAGCAGTTCCGGGACTAGCGGGGGGAGCAGAGATACGCAGTATTTT.

CDR3 nucleotides: TGTGCCAGCAGCTTATCCGGGACAGGCTATGGCTACACCTTC. This encodes CASSLSGTGYGYTF. The chain employs TRBV7-2 and TRBJ1-2; 8 positions match TRBD1. Per germline, CDR1 SGHTA and CDR2 FQGNSA. V dropped 2 bases and J dropped 4; count of bases not matched to a gene: 3. The length of the CDR3 is 14 residues.

This rearrangement joins TRBV6-5 to TRBJ1-1; possible D gene TRBD1, 5 bases. Germline loops: CDR1 MNHEY, CDR2 SVGAGI. The CDR3 length is 11 residues. Deletions cut 5 bases from V and 13 bases from J, with 14 bases between. CDR3 in DNA: TGTGCCAGCAGTAGCCCGGGGGAGGTTTTCTTT. This encodes CASSSPGEVFF.

This chain links TRBV11-2 with TRBJ1-1; tentatively, D is TRBD1 (6 bases). Germline CDR1 is SGHAT and CDR2 is FQNNGV. V was pared by 3 bases and J by 5 bases, with 10 bases between. The CDR3 is made up of 13 amino acids. CDR3 bases: TGTGCCAGCAGCTTGACAGGTCTTACTGAAGCTTTCTTT. Protein product: CASSLTGLTEAFF.

The J gene is TRBJ1-1, the V gene TRBV30; TRBD1 aligns across 9 bases. This CDR3 has 13 residues. Germline trimming cut 4 bases from V and 8 bases from J; bases unmatched to any gene: 8. Per the germline V gene, CDR1 is GTSNPN and CDR2 is SVGIG (reference sequence). CDR3 nucleotide sequence: TGTGCCTGGACCGAGGACAGGGGCGACGAAGCTTTCTTT. Translated, it gives CAWTEDRGDEAFF.